These 30 T cell receptor beta chains share one sample of origin, sequenced in a study of monozygotic twins with inflammatory bowel disease. TCRdb reprocessed the 5' RACE reads; each CDR3 protein has one entry and no DNA is given. The repertoire table contains 170,000 or so distinct CDR3 sequences. Sequenced: blood. Receptors were obtained from a human donor with ulcerative colitis or Crohn's disease, or a healthy co-twin of an affected twin (not recorded which).

The chain couples TRBV21-1 to TRBJ1-2. TRBV21-1 is labeled a pseudogene. This CDR3 has 13 amino acids. This CDR3 is CASSRYRGDGYTF.

V is TRBV7-9 and J is TRBJ1-1; TCRdb selects TRBD1, and the lack of DNA leaves this call unchecked. The CDR3 is 15 residues long. Germline loops: CDR1 SEHNR, CDR2 FQNEAQ (reference sequence). The CDR3: CASSLAPGQGGRAFF.

The chain couples TRBV5-5 to TRBJ2-7; TCRdb designates TRBD1, a call that cannot be tested without DNA. The CDR3 extends over 14 amino acids. Per the germline V gene, CDR1 is SGHKS and CDR2 is YYEKEE (reference sequence). The CDR3 loop is CASSLSDRVYEQYF.

The chain couples TRBV21-1 to TRBJ2-7. TRBV21-1 is a pseudogene locus. CDR3 size: 15 residues. The CDR3 here is CASSSLDGNSYEQYF.

The genes are TRBV29-1 and TRBJ2-4; the D call from TCRdb, TRBD2, cannot be confirmed without DNA. There are 13 residues in the CDR3. The germline V gene encodes CDR1 SQVTM and CDR2 ANQGSEA. The CDR3 reads CSVLSGAKNMQYF.

This sequence joins TRBV6-5 and TRBJ1-5. This CDR3 region has 16 residues. Germline V CDR1 and CDR2: MNHEY, SVGAGI. The CDR3 is CASSYSGPRDDQPQHF.

The chain combines TRBV10-3 with TRBJ2-1; there is no DNA to check the TCRdb D call of TRBD1. This CDR3 has 15 amino acids. Germline CDR1 is ENHRY and CDR2 is SYGVKD. CDR3 amino acids: CAISDDRSPYNEQFF.

The chain links TRBV20-1 to TRBJ1-1; the TRBD1 assignment by TCRdb is unverifiable without DNA. The germline gives CDR1 DFQATT, CDR2 SNEGSKA (reference sequence). The CDR3 covers 16 residues. The CDR3 here is CSASGPNEPGNTEAFF.

The genes are TRBV29-1 and TRBJ2-3; without DNA, the TCRdb call of TRBD1 cannot be checked. This CDR3 has 15 amino acids. The germline gives CDR1 SQVTM, CDR2 ANQGSEA. The CDR3: CSVYGWTGGTDTQYF.

This chain uses TRBV5-1 with TRBJ2-1. Germline loops: CDR1 SGHRS, CDR2 YFSETQ. The CDR3 spans 12 residues. The CDR3 reads CASSFGVNEQFF.

V and J are TRBV27 and TRBJ1-2. The CDR3 consists of 14 residues. Germline V gives CDR1 MNHEY, CDR2 SMNVEV (reference sequence). CDR3 sequence: CASSLDGLSGGYTF.

Judged by frequency, this clonotype is medium-sized. The rearrangement joins TRBV20-1 to TRBJ2-2; TCRdb designates TRBD1, a call that cannot be tested without DNA. The CDR3 totals 14 residues. Per germline, CDR1 DFQATT and CDR2 SNEGSKA (reference sequence). The chain's CDR3 is CSASGQGRTGELFF.

The J gene is TRBJ1-2, the V gene TRBV10-3. This CDR3 contains 13 residues. Germline V lookup: CDR1 ENHRY, CDR2 SYGVKD. CDR3 loop: CAISTRVSYGYTF.

The rearrangement links TRBV20-1 to TRBJ2-6. Germline V gene lookup returns CDR1 DFQATT and CDR2 SNEGSKA (reference sequence). The length of the CDR3 is 11 residues. This CDR3 is CSASSRVGLTF.

The chain is built from TRBV5-1 and TRBJ2-3; the TCRdb call, TRBD1, lacks DNA for checking. The CDR3 spans 16 residues. CDR1 SGHRS and CDR2 YFSETQ come from the germline V gene. CDR3 sequence: CASSLELGEVTDTQYF.

The chain uses TRBV5-1 and TRBJ2-5; TCRdb reports TRBD1, a call that lacks DNA to check it against. The germline CDR1 and CDR2 sequences are SGHRS and YFSETQ. This CDR3 contains 17 residues. The CDR3 loop is CASSLAPWGMGQETQYF. The full variable domain, rest sourced from reference TRBV5-1 and TRBJ2-5, is KAGVTQTPRYLIKTRGQQVTLSCSPISGHRSVSWYQQTPGQGLQFLFEYFSETQRNKGNFPGRFSGRQFSNSRSEMNVSTLELGDSALYLCASSLAPWGMGQETQYFGPGTRLLVL.

The V gene is TRBV20-1, the J gene TRBJ2-3. CDR3 length: 13 amino acids. Germline V gives CDR1 DFQATT, CDR2 SNEGSKA (reference sequence). CDR3 sequence reads: CSARGDGADTQYF.

The chain uses TRBV9 and TRBJ2-3. This CDR3 has 12 residues. Germline-derived CDR1 and CDR2 are SGDLS and YYNGEE. CDR3 region: CASSPSSDTQYF. Full variable domain (rest looked up from reference TRBV9 and TRBJ2-3): DSGVTQTPKHLITATGQRVTLRCSPRSGDLSVYWYQQSLDQGLQFLIQYYNGEERAKGNILERFSAQQFPDLHSELNLSSLELGDSALYFCASSPSSDTQYFGPGTRLTVL.

The chain carries TRBV29-1 and TRBJ2-3; TCRdb names TRBD1, which stays unverified in the absence of DNA. This CDR3 region has 13 residues. Germline values: CDR1 SQVTM, CDR2 ANQGSEA. The CDR3 loop is CSATGITADTQYF.

The chain carries TRBV9 and TRBJ1-1. Germline lookup yields CDR1 SGDLS and CDR2 YYNGEE. The CDR3 contains 16 residues. The chain's CDR3 is CASSVGSRLGDTEAFF.

The chain is built from TRBV6-6 and TRBJ2-7; TCRdb's D call of TRBD2 is untestable without DNA. This CDR3 has 12 residues. Germline lookup yields CDR1 MNHNY and CDR2 SVGAGI (reference sequence). CDR3 residues: CASGTTTYEQYF.

This chain joins TRBV11-2 and TRBJ2-4; TCRdb outputs TRBD2, but without DNA this stays unchecked. This CDR3 has 19 amino acids. Germline V gene lookup returns CDR1 SGHAT and CDR2 FQNNGV. The CDR3 loop is CASSPTSGRTTLAKNIQYF.

V is TRBV5-1 and J is TRBJ2-5; TCRdb's D call, TRBD1, is unchecked because there is no DNA. The CDR3 is 14 residues long. Germline V CDR1 and CDR2: SGHRS, YFSETQ. CDR3 amino acids: CVSSPQVGPETQYF.

The chain joins TRBV6-6 to TRBJ1-1; the TCRdb call, TRBD1, lacks DNA for checking. The CDR3 sequence is 12 residues long. Germline lookup yields CDR1 MNHNY and CDR2 SVGAGI (reference sequence). CDR3 in amino acids: CASMPRNTEAFF.

The chain carries TRBV27 and TRBJ2-5; there is no DNA to check the TCRdb D call of TRBD1. The CDR3 consists of 13 residues. CDR1 is MNHEY, CDR2 SMNVEV, per germline (reference sequence). CDR3 in amino acids: CASSWTDPGTQYF.

The rearrangement uses TRBV30 and TRBJ1-4; TCRdb indicates TRBD1, and absent DNA this call remains unverified. The length of the CDR3 is 16 residues. CDR1 and CDR2 (germline): GTSNPN, SVGIG (reference sequence). The CDR3 region is CAWRPGQGAVREKLFF. Drawing the rest from reference TRBV30 and TRBJ1-4, the complete variable domain is SQTIHQWPATLVQPVGSPLSLECTVEGTSNPNLYWYRQAAGRGLQLLFYSVGIGQISSEVPQNLSASRPQDRQFILSSKKLLLSDSGFYLCAWRPGQGAVREKLFFGSGTQLSVL.

The chain recombines TRBV13 with TRBJ2-1; the D gene TCRdb calls, TRBD2, cannot be checked with no DNA. The CDR3 has 16 residues. Germline lookup yields CDR1 PRHDT and CDR2 FYEKMQ (reference sequence). CDR3 protein: CASSLFGLAAYNEQFF.

This chain connects TRBV28 to TRBJ1-5; TCRdb's D call of TRBD1 is untestable without DNA. This CDR3 is 13 amino acids long. Per the germline V gene, CDR1 is MDHEN and CDR2 is SYDVKM. This chain's CDR3 is CASSPQGGQPQHF.

The chain couples TRBV7-6 to TRBJ1-1. There are 15 residues in the CDR3. The germline V gene has CDR1 SGHVS and CDR2 FNYEAQ. The CDR3 is CASSYRHDTGTEAFF.

This chain links TRBV5-1 with TRBJ1-1; the D call from TCRdb, TRBD1, cannot be confirmed without DNA. Germline V CDR1 and CDR2: SGHRS, YFSETQ. This CDR3 region has 12 residues. CDR3 loop: CASRIQGDEAFF. The variable domain in full, with the rest retrieved from reference TRBV5-1 and TRBJ1-1, is KAGVTQTPRYLIKTRGQQVTLSCSPISGHRSVSWYQQTPGQGLQFLFEYFSETQRNKGNFPGRFSGRQFSNSRSEMNVSTLELGDSALYLCASRIQGDEAFFGQGTRLTVV.